This record covers a single TCR beta chain. Its antigen is still unknown. TCR beta cDNA was reverse-transcribed from around 0.55 ug of total RNA. The reaction used a constant-region primer and ProtoScript II reverse transcriptase. Employing slightly modified ARM-PCR, three nested multiplex PCR rounds were run, and these gave rise to the TCR beta libraries. TCRdb independently ran MiXCR on the multiplex PCR reads; one entry per CDR3 protein. The sample includes hundreds of thousands of distinct CDR3 sequences, about 60% of them seen just once. This specimen belongs to a study of tumor-infiltrating lymphocytes in primary liver carcinoma. Study-level information: Tumors were stage T1-T3 N0M0, about 4 to 11 cm across. Study observations and caveats: There was no comparison of CD4+ and CD8+ repertoires, as samples were bulk unsorted.

The source of the blood RNA was unsorted whole blood, and germline DNA was extracted as well. The patients carried chronic HBV infection and had received no treatment. Material for sequencing was peripheral blood. The TCR was taken from a man in his forties or fifties with primary liver carcinoma and hepatitis B virus infection.

The CDR3, as DNA: TGTGCCAGCAGTTTCAGGGCAGGGAACACCGGGGAGCTGTTTTTT. Translated, it gives CASSFRAGNTGELFF. The chain links TRBV28 to TRBJ2-2; D is perhaps TRBD1 (5 bases). Germline V lookup: CDR1 MDHEN, CDR2 SYDVKM. Trimming took off 3 bases at V and 1 base at J, with 9 bases between the two ends. The CDR3 has 15 amino acids.